This entry concerns a single T cell receptor (beta chain). Its matching antigen is unknown. Sequencing used immunoSEQ multiplex PCR; TCRdb keeps in-frame clones, though not all of them. The sample shows more than 60,000 clones, 65% to 90% of them seen only once. This specimen comes from a study of T cell responses to AZD1222 COVID-19 vaccine. Findings of the study overall: Clonal diversity was possibly underestimated, and white British individuals and females predominated among donors. Nearly half of spike-specific TCRs reportedly target variant regions that are unmutated in the B.1.351 and B.1.1.7 variants. CD4 TCRs covered the whole spike, strongest at regions 160-218 and 743-854.

The CDR3 has 17 amino acids. CDR1 and CDR2 (germline): SGDLS, YYNGEE. Between the trimmed V and J ends, which lost 0 bases and 4 bases, there was a span of 14 bases. The specimen comprised peripheral blood, sampled on day 0 of AZD1222 vaccination. The rearrangement links TRBV9 to TRBJ1-6, with D uncertain. This TCR was sampled from an adult in good health. The chain's CDR3 is CASSVGETRSYNSPLHF. As DNA, the CDR3 is TGTGCCAGCAGCGTAGGGGAGACCAGGTCTTATAATTCACCCCTCCACTTT.